This TCR beta chain appears in the sequencing data of a study of T-cell memory formation after mild COVID-19. Notes on the study in general: Day 15 to 85 contracting clones showed balanced CD4/CD8; later expanders leaned CD4+.

The germline CDR1 and CDR2 sequences are SGHRS and YFSETQ. The CDR3 spans 14 residues. V dropped 4 bases and J dropped 2; count of bases not matched to a gene: 4. Notes on this clonotype: Its antigen is unidentified.

A single record per CDR3 protein comes from TCRdb applying MiXCR to the 5' RACE reads. The table records 30,000 to 35,000 distinct CDR3 sequences, 7% to 9.5% of them present only once. The sample was PBMCs or a T cell subset sorted from them (not recorded which). V is TRBV5-1 and J is TRBJ1-1, with TRBD1 matching 8 bases. The source is a man between 18 and 35 years old who had mild COVID-19 (a few samples of this study predate the infection). Cell type and time point are not known. CDR3 sequence reads: CASSTGQGNTEAFF. CDR3 nucleotides: TGCGCCAGCAGCACCGGACAGGGTAACACTGAAGCTTTCTTT.